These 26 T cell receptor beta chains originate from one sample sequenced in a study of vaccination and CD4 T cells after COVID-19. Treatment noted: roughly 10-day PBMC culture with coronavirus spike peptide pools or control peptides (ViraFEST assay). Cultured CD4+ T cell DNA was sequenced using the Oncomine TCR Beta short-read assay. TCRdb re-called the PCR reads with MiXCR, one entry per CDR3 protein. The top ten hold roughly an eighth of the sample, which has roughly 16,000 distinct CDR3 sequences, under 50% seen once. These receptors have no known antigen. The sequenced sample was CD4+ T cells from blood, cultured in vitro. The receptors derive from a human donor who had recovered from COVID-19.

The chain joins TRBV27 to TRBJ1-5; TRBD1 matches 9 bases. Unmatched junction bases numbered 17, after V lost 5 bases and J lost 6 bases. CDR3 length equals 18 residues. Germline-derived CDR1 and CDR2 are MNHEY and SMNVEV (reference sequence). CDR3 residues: CASSPGDRASRRSQPQHF. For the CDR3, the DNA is TGTGCCAGCAGTCCCGGGGACAGGGCATCGAGGCGGAGTCAGCCCCAGCATTTT.

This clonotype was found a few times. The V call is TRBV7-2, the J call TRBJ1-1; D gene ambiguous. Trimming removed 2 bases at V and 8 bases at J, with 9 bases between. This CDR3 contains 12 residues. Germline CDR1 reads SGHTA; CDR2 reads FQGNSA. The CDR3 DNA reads TGTGCCAGCAGCTTAAGCGCGGGGGAAGCTTTCTTT. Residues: CASSLSAGEAFF.

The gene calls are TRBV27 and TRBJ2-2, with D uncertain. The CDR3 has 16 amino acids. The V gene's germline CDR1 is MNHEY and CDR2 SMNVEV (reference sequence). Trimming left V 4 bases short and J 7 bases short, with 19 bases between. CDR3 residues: CASSSVPPNRGGELFF. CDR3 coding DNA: TGTGCCAGCAGTTCGGTGCCCCCGAATCGTGGCGGGGAGCTGTTTTTT.

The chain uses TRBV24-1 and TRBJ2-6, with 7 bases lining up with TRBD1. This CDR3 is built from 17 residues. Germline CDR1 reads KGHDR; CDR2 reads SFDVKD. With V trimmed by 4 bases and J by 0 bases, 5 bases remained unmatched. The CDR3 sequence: CATSETGFLSGANVLTF. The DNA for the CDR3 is TGTGCCACCAGTGAGACAGGGTTCCTCTCTGGGGCCAACGTCCTGACTTTC.

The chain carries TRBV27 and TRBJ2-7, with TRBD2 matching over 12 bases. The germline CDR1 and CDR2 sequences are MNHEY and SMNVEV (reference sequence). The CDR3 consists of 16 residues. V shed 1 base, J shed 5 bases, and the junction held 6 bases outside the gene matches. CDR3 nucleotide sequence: TGTGCCAGCAGTTTATTCGCTAGCGGGGGGGTCAACGAGCAGTACTTC. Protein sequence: CASSLFASGGVNEQYF.

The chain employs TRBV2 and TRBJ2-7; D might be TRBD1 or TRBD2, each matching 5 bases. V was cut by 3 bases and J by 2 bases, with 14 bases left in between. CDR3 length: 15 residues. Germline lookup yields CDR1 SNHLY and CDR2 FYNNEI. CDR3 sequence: CASSETGTIPYEQYF. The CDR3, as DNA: TGTGCCAGCAGTGAGACCGGGACGATCCCCTACGAGCAGTACTTC.

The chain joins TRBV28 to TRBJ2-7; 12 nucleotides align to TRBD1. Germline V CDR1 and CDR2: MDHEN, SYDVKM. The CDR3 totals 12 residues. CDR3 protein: CTSGTGGGEQYF. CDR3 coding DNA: TGTACATCCGGGACAGGGGGCGGCGAGCAGTACTTC.

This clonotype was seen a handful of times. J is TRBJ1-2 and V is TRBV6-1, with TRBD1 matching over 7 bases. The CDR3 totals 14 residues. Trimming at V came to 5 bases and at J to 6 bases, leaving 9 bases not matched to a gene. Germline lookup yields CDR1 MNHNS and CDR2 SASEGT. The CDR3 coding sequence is TGTGCCAGCAGTAGATCCGGGACAGATAATGGCTACACCTTC. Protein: CASSRSGTDNGYTF.

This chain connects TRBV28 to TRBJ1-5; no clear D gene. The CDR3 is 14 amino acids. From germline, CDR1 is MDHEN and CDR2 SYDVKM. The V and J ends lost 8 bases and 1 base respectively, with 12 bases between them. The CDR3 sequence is CASRPGGSNQPQHF. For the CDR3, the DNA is TGTGCCAGCCGCCCGGGTGGGAGCAATCAGCCCCAGCATTTT.

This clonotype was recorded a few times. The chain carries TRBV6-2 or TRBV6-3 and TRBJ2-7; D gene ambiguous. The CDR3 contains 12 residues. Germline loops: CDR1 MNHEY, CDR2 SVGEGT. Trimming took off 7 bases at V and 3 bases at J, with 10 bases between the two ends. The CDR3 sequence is CASKGENYEQYF. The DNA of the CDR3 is TGTGCCAGCAAGGGCGAAAACTACGAGCAGTACTTC.

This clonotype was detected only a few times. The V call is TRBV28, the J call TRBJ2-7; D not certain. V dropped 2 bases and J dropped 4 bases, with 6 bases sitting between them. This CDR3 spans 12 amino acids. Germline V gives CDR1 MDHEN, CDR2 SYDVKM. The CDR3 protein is CASSLKDYEQYF. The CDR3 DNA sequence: TGTGCCAGCAGTTTAAAGGATTACGAGCAGTACTTC.

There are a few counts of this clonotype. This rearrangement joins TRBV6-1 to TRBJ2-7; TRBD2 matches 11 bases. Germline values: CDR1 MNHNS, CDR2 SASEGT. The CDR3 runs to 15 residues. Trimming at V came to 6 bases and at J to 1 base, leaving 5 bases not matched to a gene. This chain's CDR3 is CASRHGTSGSYEQYF. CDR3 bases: TGTGCCAGCAGGCACGGGACTAGCGGATCCTACGAGCAGTACTTC.

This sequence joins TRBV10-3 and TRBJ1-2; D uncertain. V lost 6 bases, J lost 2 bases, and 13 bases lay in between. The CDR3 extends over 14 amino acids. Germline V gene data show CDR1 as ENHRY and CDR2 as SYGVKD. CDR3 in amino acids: CAISNSRGNYGYTF. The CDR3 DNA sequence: TGTGCCATCAGCAATAGCCGGGGAAACTATGGCTACACCTTC.

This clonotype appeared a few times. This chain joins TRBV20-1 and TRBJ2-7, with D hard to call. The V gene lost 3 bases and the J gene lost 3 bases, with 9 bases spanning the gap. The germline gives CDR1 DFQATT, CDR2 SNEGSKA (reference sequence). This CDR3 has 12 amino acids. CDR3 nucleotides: TGCAGTGCTAGTCCAGGCAGCTACGAGCAGTACTTC. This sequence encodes CSASPGSYEQYF.

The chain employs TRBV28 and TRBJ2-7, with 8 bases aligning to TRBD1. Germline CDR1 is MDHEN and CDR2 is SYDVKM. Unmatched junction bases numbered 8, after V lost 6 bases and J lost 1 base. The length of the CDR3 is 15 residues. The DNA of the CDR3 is TGTGCCAGCAGCAAAGGACAGGGATTATCCTACGAGCAGTACTTC. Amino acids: CASSKGQGLSYEQYF.

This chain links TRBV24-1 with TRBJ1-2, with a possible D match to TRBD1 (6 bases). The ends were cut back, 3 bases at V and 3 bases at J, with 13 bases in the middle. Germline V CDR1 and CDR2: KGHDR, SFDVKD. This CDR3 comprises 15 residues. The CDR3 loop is CATSDTGQGDYGYTF. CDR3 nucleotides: TGTGCCACCAGTGATACAGGGCAGGGCGACTATGGCTACACCTTC.

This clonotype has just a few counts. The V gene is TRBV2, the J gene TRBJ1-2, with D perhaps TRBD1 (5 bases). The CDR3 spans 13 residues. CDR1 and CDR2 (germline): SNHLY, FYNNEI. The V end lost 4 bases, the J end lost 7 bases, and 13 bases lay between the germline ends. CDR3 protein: CASSGQGRSGYTF. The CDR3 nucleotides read TGTGCCAGCAGTGGGCAGGGTCGGAGTGGCTACACCTTC.

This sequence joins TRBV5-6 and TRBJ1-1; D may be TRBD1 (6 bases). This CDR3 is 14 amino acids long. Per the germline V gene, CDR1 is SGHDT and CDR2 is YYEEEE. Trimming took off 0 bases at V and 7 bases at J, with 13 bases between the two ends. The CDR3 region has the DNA TGTGCCAGCAGCTTGGTCCCACAGGGAGGTGAAGCTTTCTTT. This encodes CASSLVPQGGEAFF.

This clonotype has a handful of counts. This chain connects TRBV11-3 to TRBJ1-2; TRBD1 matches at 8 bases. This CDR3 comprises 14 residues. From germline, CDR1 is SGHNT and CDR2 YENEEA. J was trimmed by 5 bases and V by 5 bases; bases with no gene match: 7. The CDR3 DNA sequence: TGTGCCAGCAGCCCTGGACAGGGAAATTATGGCTACACCTTC. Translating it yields CASSPGQGNYGYTF.

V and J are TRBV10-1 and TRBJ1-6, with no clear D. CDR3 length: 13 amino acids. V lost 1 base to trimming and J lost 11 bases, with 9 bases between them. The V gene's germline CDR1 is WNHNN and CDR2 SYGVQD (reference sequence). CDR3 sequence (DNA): TGCGCCAGCAGTGAGTGGACCGAGGCACCCCTCCACTTT. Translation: CASSEWTEAPLHF.

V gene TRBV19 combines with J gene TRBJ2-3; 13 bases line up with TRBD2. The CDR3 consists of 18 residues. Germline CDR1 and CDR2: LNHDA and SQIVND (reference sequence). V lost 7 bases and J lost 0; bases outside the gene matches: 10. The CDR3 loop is CASTRGGLAGDSTDTQYF. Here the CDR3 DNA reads TGTGCCAGTACCCGAGGTGGACTAGCGGGAGACAGCACAGATACGCAGTATTTT.

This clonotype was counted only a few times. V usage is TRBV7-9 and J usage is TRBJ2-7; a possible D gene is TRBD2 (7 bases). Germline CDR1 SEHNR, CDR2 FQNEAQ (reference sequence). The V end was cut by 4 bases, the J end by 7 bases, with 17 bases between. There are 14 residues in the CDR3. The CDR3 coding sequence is TGTGCCAGCAGCTACCGGAGGGGGGGGCGAGAGCAGTACTTC. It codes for CASSYRRGGREQYF. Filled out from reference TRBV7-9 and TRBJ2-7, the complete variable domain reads DTGVSQNPRHKITKRGQNVTFRCDPISEHNRLYWYRQTLGQGPEFLTYFQNEAQLEKSRLLSDRFSAERPKGSFSTLEIQRTEQGDSAMYLCASSYRRGGREQYFGPGTRLTVT.

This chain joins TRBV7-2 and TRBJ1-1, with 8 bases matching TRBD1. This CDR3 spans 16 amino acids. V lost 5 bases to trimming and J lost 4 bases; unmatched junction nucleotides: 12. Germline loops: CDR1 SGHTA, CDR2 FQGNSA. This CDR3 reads CASSHDRGRLITEAFF. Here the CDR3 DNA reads TGTGCCAGCAGCCACGACAGGGGCCGGTTGATCACTGAAGCTTTCTTT.

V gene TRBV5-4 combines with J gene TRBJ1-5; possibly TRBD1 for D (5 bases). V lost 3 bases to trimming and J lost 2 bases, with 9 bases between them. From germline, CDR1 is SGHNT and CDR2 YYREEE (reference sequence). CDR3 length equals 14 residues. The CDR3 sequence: CASSSGGGNQPQHF. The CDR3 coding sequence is TGTGCCAGCAGCTCGGGGGGAGGCAATCAGCCCCAGCATTTT. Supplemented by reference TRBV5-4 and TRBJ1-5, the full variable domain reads ETGVTQSPTHLIKTRGQQVTLRCSSQSGHNTVSWYQQALGQGPQFIFQYYREEENGRGNFPPRFSGLQFPNYSSELNVNALELDDSALYLCASSSGGGNQPQHFGDGTRLSIL.

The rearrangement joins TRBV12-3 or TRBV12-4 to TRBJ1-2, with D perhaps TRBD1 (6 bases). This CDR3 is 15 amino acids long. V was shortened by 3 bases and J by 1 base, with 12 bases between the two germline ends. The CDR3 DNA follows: TGTGCCAGCAGTTTCTGGACAGCCTTTAACTATGGCTACACCTTC. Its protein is CASSFWTAFNYGYTF.

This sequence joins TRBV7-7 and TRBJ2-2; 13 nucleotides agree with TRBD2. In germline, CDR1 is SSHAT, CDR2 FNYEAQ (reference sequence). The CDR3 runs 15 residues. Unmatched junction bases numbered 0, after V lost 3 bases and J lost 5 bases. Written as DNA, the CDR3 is TGTGCCAGCAGCTTGGGACTAGCGGGGACCGGGGAGCTGTTTTTT. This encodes CASSLGLAGTGELFF.